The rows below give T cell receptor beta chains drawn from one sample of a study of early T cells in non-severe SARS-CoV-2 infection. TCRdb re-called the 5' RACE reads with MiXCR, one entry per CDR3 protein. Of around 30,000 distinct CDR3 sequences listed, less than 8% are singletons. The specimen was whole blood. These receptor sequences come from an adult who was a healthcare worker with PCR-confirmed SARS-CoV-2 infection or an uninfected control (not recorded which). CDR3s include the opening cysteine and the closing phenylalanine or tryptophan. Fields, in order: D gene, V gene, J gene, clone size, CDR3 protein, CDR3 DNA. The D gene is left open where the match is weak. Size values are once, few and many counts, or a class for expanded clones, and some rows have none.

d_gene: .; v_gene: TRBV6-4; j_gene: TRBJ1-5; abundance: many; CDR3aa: CASSEGSNQPQHF; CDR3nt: TGTGCCAGCAGTGAGGGTAGCAATCAGCCCCAGCATTTT
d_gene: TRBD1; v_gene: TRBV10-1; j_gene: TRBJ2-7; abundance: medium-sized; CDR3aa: CASSSRDRAYEQYF; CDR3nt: TGCGCCAGCAGCTCCCGGGACAGGGCCTACGAGCAGTACTTC
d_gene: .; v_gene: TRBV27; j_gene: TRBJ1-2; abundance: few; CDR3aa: CASSWDINYGYTF; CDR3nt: TGTGCCAGCAGTTGGGACATAAACTATGGCTACACCTTC
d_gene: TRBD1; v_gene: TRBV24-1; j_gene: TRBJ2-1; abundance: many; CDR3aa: CAAGTGGRNEQFF; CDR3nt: TGTGCCGCGGGGACAGGGGGCAGGAATGAGCAGTTCTTC
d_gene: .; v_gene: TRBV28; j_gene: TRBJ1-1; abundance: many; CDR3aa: CASSPALQGVTEAFF; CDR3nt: TGTGCCAGCAGTCCCGCTCTACAGGGAGTCACTGAAGCTTTCTTT
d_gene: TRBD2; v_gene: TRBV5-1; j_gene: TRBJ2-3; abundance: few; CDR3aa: CASKDFWTSGATDTQYF; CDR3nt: TGCGCCAGCAAGGACTTTTGGACTAGCGGGGCAACAGATACGCAGTATTTT
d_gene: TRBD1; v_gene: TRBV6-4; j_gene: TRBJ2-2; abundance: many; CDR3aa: CASSEKDRGNTGELFF; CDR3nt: TGTGCCAGCAGTGAAAAGGACAGGGGGAACACCGGGGAGCTGTTTTTT
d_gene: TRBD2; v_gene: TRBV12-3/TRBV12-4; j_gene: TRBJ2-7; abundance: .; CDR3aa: CASSVRTSGPYEQYF; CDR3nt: TGTGCCAGCAGTGTCCGGACTAGCGGCCCGTACGAGCAGTACTTC
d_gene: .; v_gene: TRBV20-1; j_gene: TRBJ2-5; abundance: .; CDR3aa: CSAFDTSKETQYF; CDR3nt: TGCAGTGCTTTCGACACTAGTAAAGAGACCCAGTACTTC
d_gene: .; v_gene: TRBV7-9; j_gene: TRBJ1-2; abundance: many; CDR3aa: CASRTDRTERGYGYTF; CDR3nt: TGTGCCAGCAGAACAGATCGGACAGAAAGGGGCTATGGCTACACCTTC
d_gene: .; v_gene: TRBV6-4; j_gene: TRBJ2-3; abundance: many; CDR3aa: CASSDSDFTDTQYF; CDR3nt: TGTGCCAGCAGTGACTCCGACTTTACAGATACGCAGTATTTT
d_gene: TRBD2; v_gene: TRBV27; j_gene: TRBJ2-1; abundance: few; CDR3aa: CASSNLAGDYNEQFF; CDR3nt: TGTGCCAGCAGCAACCTAGCGGGGGACTACAATGAGCAGTTCTTC
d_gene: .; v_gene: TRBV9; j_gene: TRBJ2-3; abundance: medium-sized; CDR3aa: CASSVVSRDTQYF; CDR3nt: TGTGCCAGCAGCGTAGTCTCCCGGGATACGCAGTATTTT
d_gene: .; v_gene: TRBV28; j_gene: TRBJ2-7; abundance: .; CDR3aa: CASSLSDGRYEQYF; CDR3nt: TGTGCCAGCAGTTTATCGGACGGCCGTTACGAGCAGTACTTC
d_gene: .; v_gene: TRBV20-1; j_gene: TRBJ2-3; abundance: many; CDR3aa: CSHPRGGRDTQYF; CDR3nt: TGCAGCCACCCCAGGGGGGGGAGGGATACGCAGTATTTT
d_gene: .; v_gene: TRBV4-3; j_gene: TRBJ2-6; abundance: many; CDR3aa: CASSPTGSGANVLTF; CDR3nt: TGCGCCAGCAGCCCCACAGGCTCTGGGGCCAACGTCCTGACTTTC
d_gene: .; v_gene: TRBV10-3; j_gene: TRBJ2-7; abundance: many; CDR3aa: CAISEPGSTSYEQYF; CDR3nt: TGTGCCATCAGTGAACCGGGATCTACGTCTTACGAGCAGTACTTC
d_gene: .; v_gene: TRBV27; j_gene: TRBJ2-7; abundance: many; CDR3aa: CASSFGPYEQYF; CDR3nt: TGTGCCAGCAGTTTCGGTCCCTACGAGCAGTACTTC
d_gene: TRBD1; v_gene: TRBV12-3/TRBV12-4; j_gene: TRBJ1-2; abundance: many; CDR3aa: CASSPGTGWYTF; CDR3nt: TGTGCCAGTTCCCCTGGGACAGGGTGGTACACCTTC
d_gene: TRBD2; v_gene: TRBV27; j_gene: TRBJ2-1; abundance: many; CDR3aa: CASSSPGLALLNYNEQFF; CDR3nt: TGTGCCAGCAGTTCCCCGGGACTAGCGCTTTTAAATTACAATGAGCAGTTCTTC
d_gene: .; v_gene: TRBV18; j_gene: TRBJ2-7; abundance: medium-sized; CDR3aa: CASSPARDAPFYEQYF; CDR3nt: TGTGCCAGCTCACCAGCCCGGGACGCACCTTTCTACGAGCAGTACTTC
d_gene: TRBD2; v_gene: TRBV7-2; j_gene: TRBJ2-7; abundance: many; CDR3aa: CASSPGAGAAYEQYF; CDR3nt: TGTGCCAGCAGCCCAGGAGCGGGGGCTGCCTACGAGCAGTACTTC
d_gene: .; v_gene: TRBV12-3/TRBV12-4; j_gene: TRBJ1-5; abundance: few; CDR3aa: CASIPSAGASNQPQHF; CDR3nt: TGTGCCAGCATCCCCTCGGCAGGGGCATCGAATCAGCCCCAGCATTTT
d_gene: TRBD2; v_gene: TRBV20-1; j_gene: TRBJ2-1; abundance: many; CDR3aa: CSASGLAGHNEQFF; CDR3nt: TGCAGTGCTAGTGGGCTAGCGGGACACAATGAGCAGTTCTTC
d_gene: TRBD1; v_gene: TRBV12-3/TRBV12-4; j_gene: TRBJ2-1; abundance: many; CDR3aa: CASSSGTGVGEQFF; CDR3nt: TGTGCCAGCAGTTCCGGGACAGGGGTCGGTGAGCAGTTCTTC
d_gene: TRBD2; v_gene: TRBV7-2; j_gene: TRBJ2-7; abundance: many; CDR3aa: CASSLGTSVSYEQYF; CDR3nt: TGTGCCAGCAGCTTAGGGACTAGCGTTTCCTACGAGCAGTACTTC
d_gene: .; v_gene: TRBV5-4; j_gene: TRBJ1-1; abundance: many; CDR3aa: CASSRGVLDTEAFF; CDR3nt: TGTGCCAGCAGCCGGGGGGTATTGGACACTGAAGCTTTCTTT
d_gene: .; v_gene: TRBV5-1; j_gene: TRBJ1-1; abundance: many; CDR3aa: CASSWETGLNTEAFF; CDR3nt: TGCGCCAGCAGCTGGGAGACAGGACTGAACACTGAAGCTTTCTTT
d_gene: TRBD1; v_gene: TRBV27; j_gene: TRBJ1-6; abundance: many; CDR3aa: CASSLGNRGGNSPLHF; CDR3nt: TGTGCCAGCAGTTTAGGGAACAGGGGCGGGAATTCACCCCTCCACTTT
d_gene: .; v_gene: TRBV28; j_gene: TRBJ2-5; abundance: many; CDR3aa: CASIFLGTQYF; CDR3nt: TGTGCCAGCATCTTCCTAGGGACCCAGTACTTC
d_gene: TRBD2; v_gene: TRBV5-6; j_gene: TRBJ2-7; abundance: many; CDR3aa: CASSLEGSASGYEQYF; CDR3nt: TGTGCCAGCAGCTTGGAAGGTTCGGCTAGCGGCTACGAGCAGTACTTC
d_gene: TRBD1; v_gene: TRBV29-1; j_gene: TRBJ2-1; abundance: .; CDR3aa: CSVESGTGGNEQFF; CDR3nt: TGCAGCGTTGAGTCCGGGACAGGGGGCAATGAGCAGTTCTTC
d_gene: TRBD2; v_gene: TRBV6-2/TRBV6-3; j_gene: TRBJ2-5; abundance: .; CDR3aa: CASSYTRGLAGNGETQYF; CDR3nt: TGTGCCAGCAGTTACACCCGGGGACTAGCGGGGAATGGAGAGACCCAGTACTTC
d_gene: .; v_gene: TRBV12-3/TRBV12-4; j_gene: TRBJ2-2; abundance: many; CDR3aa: CASSLKGAGELFF; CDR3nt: TGTGCCAGCAGTTTAAAGGGGGCCGGGGAGCTGTTTTTT
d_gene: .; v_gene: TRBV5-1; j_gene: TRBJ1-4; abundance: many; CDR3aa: CASSSGFGDEKLFF; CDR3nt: TGCGCCAGCAGCTCAGGGTTTGGGGATGAAAAACTGTTTTTT
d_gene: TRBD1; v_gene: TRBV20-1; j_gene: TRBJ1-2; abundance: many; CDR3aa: CSARTGGYGYTF; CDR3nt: TGCAGTGCAAGAACAGGGGGTTATGGCTACACCTTC
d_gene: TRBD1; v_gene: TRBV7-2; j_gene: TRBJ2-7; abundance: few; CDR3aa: CASSLGTGVYEQYF; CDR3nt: TGTGCCAGCAGCTTAGGGACAGGGGTCTACGAGCAGTACTTC
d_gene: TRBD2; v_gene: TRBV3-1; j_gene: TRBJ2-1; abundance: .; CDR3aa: CASSQRIAGRYNEQFF; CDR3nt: TGTGCCAGCAGCCAAAGGATAGCGGGGCGATACAATGAGCAGTTCTTC
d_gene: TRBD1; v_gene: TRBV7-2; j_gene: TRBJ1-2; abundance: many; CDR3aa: CASSLHGQGAYGYTF; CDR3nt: TGTGCCAGCAGCTTACACGGACAGGGGGCCTATGGCTACACCTTC
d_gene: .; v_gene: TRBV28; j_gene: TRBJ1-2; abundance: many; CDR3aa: CASRSDGRNYGYTF; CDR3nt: TGTGCCAGCAGATCCGACGGACGGAACTATGGCTACACCTTC
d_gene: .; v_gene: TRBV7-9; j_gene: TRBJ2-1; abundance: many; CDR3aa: CASSLEALLDEQFF; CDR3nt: TGTGCCAGCAGCTTAGAGGCCTTACTAGACGAGCAGTTCTTC
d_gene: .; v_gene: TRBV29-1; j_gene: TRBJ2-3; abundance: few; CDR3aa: CSATGASTDTQYF; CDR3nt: TGCAGCGCCACGGGGGCCAGCACAGATACGCAGTATTTT
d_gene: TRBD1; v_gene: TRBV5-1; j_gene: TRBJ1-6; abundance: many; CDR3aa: CASSLVGTVDSPLHF; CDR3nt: TGCGCCAGCAGCTTGGTAGGGACAGTTGATTCACCCCTCCACTTT
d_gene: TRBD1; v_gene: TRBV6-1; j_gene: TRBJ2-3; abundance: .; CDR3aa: CASRAGDRGNTDTQYF; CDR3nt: TGTGCCAGCAGGGCAGGGGACAGGGGAAACACAGATACGCAGTATTTT
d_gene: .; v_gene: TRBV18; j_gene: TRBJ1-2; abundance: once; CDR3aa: CASSRVGDGYTF; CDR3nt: TGTGCCAGCTCACGCGTAGGGGATGGCTACACCTTC
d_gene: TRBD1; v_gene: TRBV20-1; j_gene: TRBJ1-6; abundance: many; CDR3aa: CSVRGSSYNSPLHF; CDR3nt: TGCAGTGTCAGGGGGAGCTCCTATAATTCACCCCTCCACTTT
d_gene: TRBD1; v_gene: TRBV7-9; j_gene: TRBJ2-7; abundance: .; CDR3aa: CASSYRDRTYEQYF; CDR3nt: TGTGCCAGCAGCTACCGGGACAGAACCTACGAGCAGTACTTC
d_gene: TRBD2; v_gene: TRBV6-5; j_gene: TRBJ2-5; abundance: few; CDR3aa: CASRRVGGSETQYF; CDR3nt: TGTGCCAGCAGGCGGGTCGGGGGGTCGGAGACCCAGTACTTC
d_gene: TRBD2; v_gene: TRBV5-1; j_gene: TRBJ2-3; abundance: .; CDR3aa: CASSRSGTSTDTQYF; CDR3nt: TGCGCCAGCAGCCGTAGCGGGACGAGCACAGATACGCAGTATTTT
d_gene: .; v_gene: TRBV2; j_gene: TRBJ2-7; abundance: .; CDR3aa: CASTLTGEDEQYF; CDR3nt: TGTGCCAGCACGCTCACTGGCGAGGACGAGCAGTACTTC
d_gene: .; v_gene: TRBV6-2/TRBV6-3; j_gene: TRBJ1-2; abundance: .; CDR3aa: CASRTGHYGYTF; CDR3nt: TGTGCCAGCAGAACGGGACACTATGGCTACACCTTC
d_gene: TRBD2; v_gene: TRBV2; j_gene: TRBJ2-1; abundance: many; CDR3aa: CASVERGTHNEQFF; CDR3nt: TGTGCCAGCGTCGAGCGGGGGACCCACAATGAGCAGTTCTTC
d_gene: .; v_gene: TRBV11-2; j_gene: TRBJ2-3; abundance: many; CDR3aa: CASSLETGLADTQYF; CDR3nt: TGTGCCAGCAGCTTAGAAACAGGGTTGGCAGATACGCAGTATTTT
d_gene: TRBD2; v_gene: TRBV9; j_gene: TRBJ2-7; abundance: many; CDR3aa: CASSVDGGLTYEQYF; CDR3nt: TGTGCCAGCAGCGTAGACGGGGGGTTGACCTACGAGCAGTACTTC